This is a list of T cell receptor beta chains from one sample in a study of cytomegalovirus exposure and HLA in healthy donors. Produced via immunoSEQ multiplex PCR; TCRdb's table is partial and in-frame only. The sample gives under 300,000 clones, approximately 83% of which show up once; less than 1.5% is in the top ten. The specimen was PBMCs. These receptors all come from a young woman in good health and CMV-seropositive. The CDR3 runs from the conserved cysteine through the conserved F or W. The D gene is left open where the match is weak. A clone size is listed for some rows: how often the clone was seen (once, few, many), or a class if it is expanded.

clone size: .
V gene: TRBV6-5
J gene: TRBJ1-5
D gene: .
CDR3 protein: CASRNERGGQPQHF
CDR3 DNA: TGTGCCAGCAGAAACGAAAGGGGAGGTCAGCCCCAGCATTTT

clone size: once
V gene: TRBV25-1
J gene: TRBJ2-1
D gene: TRBD2
CDR3 protein: CASISTAGESYNEQFF
CDR3 DNA: TGTGCCAGCATCTCCACGGCGGGGGAATCCTACAATGAGCAGTTCTTC

clone size: .
V gene: TRBV6-6
J gene: TRBJ2-7
D gene: .
CDR3 protein: CASSRTGHEQYF
CDR3 DNA: TGTGCCAGCAGCCGAACAGGCCACGAGCAGTACTTC

clone size: .
V gene: TRBV19
J gene: TRBJ2-2
D gene: .
CDR3 protein: CAIAPGTSDTGELFF
CDR3 DNA: TGTGCCATAGCCCCCGGGACATCCGACACCGGGGAGCTGTTTTTT

clone size: .
V gene: TRBV28
J gene: TRBJ1-5
D gene: TRBD1
CDR3 protein: CASSPLTGGGNQPQHF
CDR3 DNA: TGTGCCAGCAGTCCATTGACAGGGGGCGGCAATCAGCCCCAGCATTTT

clone size: .
V gene: TRBV6-5
J gene: TRBJ1-2
D gene: TRBD1
CDR3 protein: CASNAGGYGYTF
CDR3 DNA: TGTGCCAGCAATGCAGGGGGCTATGGCTACACCTTC

clone size: .
V gene: TRBV2
J gene: TRBJ1-5
D gene: .
CDR3 protein: CASSPDRQSNQPQHF
CDR3 DNA: TGTGCCAGCAGTCCAGACAGGCAAAGCAATCAGCCCCAGCATTTT

clone size: .
V gene: TRBV5-1
J gene: TRBJ2-7
D gene: .
CDR3 protein: CASTLSTGSGGEQYF
CDR3 DNA: TGCGCCAGCACCCTCTCGACAGGGTCCGGGGGCGAGCAGTACTTC

clone size: .
V gene: TRBV4-1
J gene: TRBJ2-3
D gene: .
CDR3 protein: CASSLRHTDTQYF
CDR3 DNA: TGCGCCAGCAGCCTTCGACACACAGATACGCAGTATTTT

clone size: .
V gene: TRBV5-1
J gene: TRBJ2-7
D gene: TRBD2
CDR3 protein: CASSLVGGSSYEQYF
CDR3 DNA: TGCGCCAGCAGCTTGGTGGGCGGGAGCTCCTACGAGCAGTACTTC

clone size: .
V gene: TRBV30
J gene: TRBJ2-7
D gene: TRBD2
CDR3 protein: CAWSVQAGAYEQYF
CDR3 DNA: TGTGCCTGGAGTGTACAAGCGGGAGCCTACGAGCAGTACTTC

clone size: .
V gene: TRBV5-1
J gene: TRBJ1-1
D gene: .
CDR3 protein: CASSLDITNTEAFF
CDR3 DNA: TGCGCCAGCAGCTTAGACATAACGAACACTGAAGCTTTCTTT

clone size: .
V gene: TRBV15
J gene: TRBJ2-7
D gene: .
CDR3 protein: CATSRLVNKDSRIYEQYF
CDR3 DNA: TGTGCCACCAGCAGACTCGTTAACAAGGACAGTCGGATCTACGAGCAGTACTTC

clone size: .
V gene: TRBV5-1
J gene: TRBJ2-2
D gene: TRBD2
CDR3 protein: CASSLPQTSGTGELFF
CDR3 DNA: TGCGCCAGCAGCTTGCCGCAGACTAGCGGAACCGGGGAGCTGTTTTTT

clone size: .
V gene: TRBV7-8
J gene: TRBJ2-7
D gene: TRBD2
CDR3 protein: CASSSRSMSGRFTYEQYF
CDR3 DNA: TGTGCCAGCAGCTCCCGGTCAATGAGCGGGAGGTTCACCTACGAGCAGTACTTC

clone size: .
V gene: TRBV4-1
J gene: TRBJ2-3
D gene: TRBD2
CDR3 protein: CASSLGSGGTDTQYF
CDR3 DNA: TGCGCCAGCAGCCTAGGGAGCGGGGGCACAGATACGCAGTATTTT

clone size: .
V gene: TRBV6-5
J gene: TRBJ2-2
D gene: TRBD2
CDR3 protein: CASSYLAADTGELFF
CDR3 DNA: TGTGCCAGCAGTTATCTAGCGGCAGACACCGGGGAGCTGTTTTTT

clone size: .
V gene: TRBV15
J gene: TRBJ2-1
D gene: .
CDR3 protein: CATSSYLRQDEQFF
CDR3 DNA: TGTGCCACCAGCAGCTACCTTAGACAAGATGAGCAGTTCTTC

clone size: few
V gene: TRBV6-1
J gene: TRBJ2-2
D gene: .
CDR3 protein: CASTKARYTGELFF
CDR3 DNA: TGTGCCAGCACAAAAGCTCGCTACACCGGGGAGCTGTTTTTT

clone size: once
V gene: TRBV28
J gene: TRBJ2-7
D gene: .
CDR3 protein: CASSFRAGIYNEQYF
CDR3 DNA: TGTGCCAGCAGTTTTAGAGCAGGGATTTATAACGAGCAGTACTTC

clone size: once
V gene: TRBV5-6
J gene: TRBJ2-7
D gene: .
CDR3 protein: CASSLNMGGYEQYF
CDR3 DNA: TGTGCCAGCAGCTTAAACATGGGGGGCTACGAGCAGTACTTC

clone size: .
V gene: TRBV19
J gene: TRBJ2-1
D gene: TRBD2
CDR3 protein: CASSIGTSGASYNEQFF
CDR3 DNA: TGTGCCAGTAGTATCGGGACTAGCGGCGCATCCTACAATGAGCAGTTCTTC

clone size: .
V gene: TRBV10-1
J gene: TRBJ2-1
D gene: TRBD2
CDR3 protein: CASSESGTSGYNEQFF
CDR3 DNA: TGCGCCAGCAGTGAGTCGGGGACTAGCGGTTACAATGAGCAGTTCTTC

clone size: .
V gene: TRBV19
J gene: TRBJ1-2
D gene: TRBD1
CDR3 protein: CASSDRGQNYGYTF
CDR3 DNA: TGTGCCAGTAGTGACAGGGGGCAAAACTATGGCTACACCTTC

clone size: .
V gene: TRBV7-9
J gene: TRBJ2-7
D gene: .
CDR3 protein: CASSLGGGGEQYF
CDR3 DNA: TGTGCCAGCAGCTTGGGGGGAGGAGGCGAGCAGTACTTC

clone size: few
V gene: TRBV7-9
J gene: TRBJ2-2
D gene: .
CDR3 protein: CASSLQERGTGELFF
CDR3 DNA: TGTGCCAGCAGCTTACAAGAGAGGGGGACCGGGGAGCTGTTTTTT

clone size: .
V gene: TRBV6-4
J gene: TRBJ1-1
D gene: .
CDR3 protein: CASSDSAGTMNTEAFF
CDR3 DNA: TGTGCCAGCAGTGACTCGGCGGGGACCATGAACACTGAAGCTTTCTTT

clone size: .
V gene: TRBV6-5
J gene: TRBJ2-7
D gene: .
CDR3 protein: CASSYSVGGRNYEQYF
CDR3 DNA: TGTGCCAGCAGTTACTCCGTAGGGGGAAGGAACTACGAGCAGTACTTC

clone size: .
V gene: TRBV11-2
J gene: TRBJ2-1
D gene: .
CDR3 protein: CASSLSGTPVNEQFF
CDR3 DNA: TGTGCCAGCAGCTTATCCGGGACTCCAGTCAATGAGCAGTTCTTC